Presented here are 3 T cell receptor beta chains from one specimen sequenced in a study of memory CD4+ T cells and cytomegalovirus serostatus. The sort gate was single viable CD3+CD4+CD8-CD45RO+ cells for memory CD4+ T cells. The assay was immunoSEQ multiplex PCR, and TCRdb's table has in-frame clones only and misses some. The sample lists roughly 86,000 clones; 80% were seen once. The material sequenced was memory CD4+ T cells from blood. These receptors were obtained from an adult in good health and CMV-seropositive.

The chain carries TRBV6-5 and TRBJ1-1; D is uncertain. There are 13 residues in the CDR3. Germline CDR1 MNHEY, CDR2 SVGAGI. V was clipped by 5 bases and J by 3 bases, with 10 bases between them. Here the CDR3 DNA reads TGTGCCAGCAGTCGGAAGGCGTACACTGAAGCTTTCTTT. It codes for CASSRKAYTEAFF.

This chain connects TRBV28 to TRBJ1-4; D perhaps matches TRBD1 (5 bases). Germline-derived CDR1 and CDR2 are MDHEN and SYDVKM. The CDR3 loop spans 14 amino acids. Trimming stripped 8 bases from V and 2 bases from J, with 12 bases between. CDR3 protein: CASQSGSTNEKLFF. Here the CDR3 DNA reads TGTGCCAGCCAGTCAGGGAGTACTAATGAAAAACTGTTTTTT.

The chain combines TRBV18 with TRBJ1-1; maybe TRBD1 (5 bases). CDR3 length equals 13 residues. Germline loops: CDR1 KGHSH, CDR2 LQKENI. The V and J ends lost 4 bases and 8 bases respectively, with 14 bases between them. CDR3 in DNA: TGTGCCAGCTCACAAAGACAGTCACAAGAAGCTTTCTTT. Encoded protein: CASSQRQSQEAFF.